This T cell receptor (beta chain) was captured in a study of cytomegalovirus exposure and HLA in healthy donors. Broader study findings: Indistinguishable V segments, including TRBV6-2 and TRBV6-3, were excluded. Many donors shared some public TCRs, even though most TCR sequences were rare. Other equally common chains were less clonally expanded than HLA-associated TCR beta chains, a later analysis showed.

Concerning this clone: Its antigen remains unidentified.

The germline gives CDR1 MGHDK, CDR2 SYGVNS. The length of the CDR3 is 15 residues. V was cut by 3 bases and J by 4 bases, with 16 bases left in between. 60 Vbeta and 13 Jbeta primers were used in PCR. The repertoire was sequenced with immunoSEQ multiplex PCR; TCRdb's copy has only in-frame clones and lacks some. Of 150,000 or so clones in the sample, 80% to 90% were seen once. Material: PBMCs. This chain joins TRBV25-1 and TRBJ2-7; D is possibly TRBD2 (6 bases). The sequence was obtained from a man younger than 35 in good health and CMV-seropositive. The CDR3 nucleotides read TGTGCCAGCAGTGACTTTAGCGGATTGGGTTACGAGCAGTACTTC. It translates to CASSDFSGLGYEQYF.